This T cell receptor (beta chain) was sequenced in a study of cytomegalovirus exposure and HLA in healthy donors. Study-level information: Early released data had roughly 81 million unique TCRs, all coming from HLA-typed donors.

The PCR had 60 Vbeta and 13 Jbeta primers. Measured with immunoSEQ multiplex PCR; TCRdb has only the in-frame clones, and not every one. Among some 84,000 clones listed, 77% were seen once. The junction had 10 bases not matched to a gene; V was cut back by 4 bases and J by 6 bases. The CDR3 runs 15 residues. Germline values: CDR1 MNHEY, CDR2 SMNVEV (reference sequence). The clonotype was recovered from a boy between 5 and 17 years old in good health and CMV-seronegative. The gene calls are TRBV27 and TRBJ2-7; 9 bases map to TRBD1. The specimen was PBMCs. CDR3 sequence: CASSSGQGLGAEQYF. Here the CDR3 DNA reads TGTGCCAGCAGTTCGGGACAGGGATTGGGGGCCGAGCAGTACTTC.